This passage covers 5 T cell receptor beta chains from one sample sequenced in a study of CD8+CD57+ T cells in acquired aplastic anemia. The template for TCR beta VDJ and CDR3 sequence profiling was genomic DNA. TCRdb re-derived calls from the reads in MiXCR, one entry per CDR3 protein. In the table there are 260,000 or so distinct CDR3 sequences, around 45% of which are singletons. Patients chosen for sequencing had shown CD8+CD57+ cell expansion by flow cytometry. Input material: sorted CD4+, CD8+, or CD8+CD57+ T cells (not recorded which) from PBMCs. The receptors shown here come from a human donor with aplastic anemia.

This clonotype has at least ten counts. The chain links TRBV19 to TRBJ1-2; possibly TRBD1 for D (5 bases). V dropped 7 bases and J dropped 0 bases, with 15 bases sitting between them. The germline gives CDR1 LNHDA, CDR2 SQIVND (reference sequence). CDR3 length: 15 residues. Here the CDR3 DNA reads TGTGCCAGTAACCAGGGCGAAATAGCTAACTATGGCTACACCTTC. It yields the protein CASNQGEIANYGYTF.

The chain couples TRBV20-1 to TRBJ2-5, with a weak D call TRBD1 (8 bases). The CDR3 has 12 amino acids. CDR1 is DFQATT, CDR2 SNEGSKA, per germline (reference sequence). The V and J ends lost 5 bases and 5 bases respectively, with 12 bases between them. The CDR3 protein is CSAGRDRETQYF. For the CDR3, the DNA is TGCAGTGCTGGGAGGGACAGGGAGACCCAGTACTTC.

The chain joins TRBV9 to TRBJ1-5, with 9 nucleotides matching TRBD1. The junction had 0 bases not matched to a gene; V was cut back by 0 bases and J by 5 bases. This CDR3 has 14 amino acids. The germline V gene has CDR1 SGDLS and CDR2 YYNGEE. For the CDR3, the DNA is TGTGCCAGCAGCGTAGGGACAGGGGATCAGCCCCAGCATTTT. As protein: CASSVGTGDQPQHF.

In its sample, this clonotype was seen a few times. The chain has TRBV29-1 and TRBJ1-1; maybe TRBD1 (5 bases). The CDR3 length is 15 residues. Trimming cost V 6 bases and J 2 bases, with 19 bases left between them. The germline V gene has CDR1 SQVTM and CDR2 ANQGSEA. The CDR3 DNA reads TGCAGCGTCCAACGGACGGGGCGGGTAAACACTGAAGCTTTCTTT. Encoded protein: CSVQRTGRVNTEAFF. Full variable domain (rest looked up from reference TRBV29-1 and TRBJ1-1): SAVISQKPSRDICQRGTSLTIQCQVDSQVTMMFWYRQQPGQSLTLIATANQGSEATYESGFVIDKFPISRPNLTFSTLTVSNMSPEDSSIYLCSVQRTGRVNTEAFFGQGTRLTVV.

This clonotype was observed at least ten times. The genes are TRBV2 and TRBJ1-2; 7 bases align to TRBD1. Trimming removed 6 bases from V and 3 bases from J; junction bases left unmatched: 7. This CDR3 comprises 14 residues. Germline CDR1 is SNHLY and CDR2 is FYNNEI. The CDR3 is CASRTGRHDYGYTF. In DNA, the CDR3 is TGTGCCAGCAGGACAGGGAGGCACGACTATGGCTACACCTTC. Drawing the rest from reference TRBV2 and TRBJ1-2, the complete variable domain is EPEVTQTPSHQVTQMGQEVILRCVPISNHLYFYWYRQILGQKVEFLVSFYNNEISEKSEIFDDQFSVERPDGSNFTLKIRSTKLEDSAMYFCASRTGRHDYGYTFGSGTRLTVV.